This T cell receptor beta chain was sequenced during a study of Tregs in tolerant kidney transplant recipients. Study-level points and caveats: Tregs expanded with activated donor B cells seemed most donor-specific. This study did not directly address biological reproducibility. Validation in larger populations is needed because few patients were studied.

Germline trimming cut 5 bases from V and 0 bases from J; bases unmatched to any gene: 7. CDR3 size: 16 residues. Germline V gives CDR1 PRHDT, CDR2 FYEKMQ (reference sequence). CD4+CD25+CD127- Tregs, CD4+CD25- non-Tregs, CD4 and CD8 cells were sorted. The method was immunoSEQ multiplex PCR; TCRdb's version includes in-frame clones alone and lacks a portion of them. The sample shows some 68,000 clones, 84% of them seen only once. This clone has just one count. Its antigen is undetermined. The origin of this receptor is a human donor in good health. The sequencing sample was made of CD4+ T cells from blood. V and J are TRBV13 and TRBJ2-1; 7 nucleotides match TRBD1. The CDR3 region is CASSHRGLSSYNEQFF. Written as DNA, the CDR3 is TGTGCCAGCAGCCACAGGGGCCTTAGCTCCTACAATGAGCAGTTCTTC.